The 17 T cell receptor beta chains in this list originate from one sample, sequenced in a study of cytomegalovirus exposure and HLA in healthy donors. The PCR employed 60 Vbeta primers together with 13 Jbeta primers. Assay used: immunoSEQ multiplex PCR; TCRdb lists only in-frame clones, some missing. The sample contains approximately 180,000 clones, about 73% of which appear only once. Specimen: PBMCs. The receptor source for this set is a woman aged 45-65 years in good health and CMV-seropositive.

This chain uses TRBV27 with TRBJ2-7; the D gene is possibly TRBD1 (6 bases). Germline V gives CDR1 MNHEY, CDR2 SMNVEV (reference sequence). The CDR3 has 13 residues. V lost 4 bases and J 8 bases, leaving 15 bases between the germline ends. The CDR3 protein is CASSSRDTWKQYF. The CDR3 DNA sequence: TGTGCCAGCAGTTCCAGGGACACCTGGAAGCAGTACTTC.

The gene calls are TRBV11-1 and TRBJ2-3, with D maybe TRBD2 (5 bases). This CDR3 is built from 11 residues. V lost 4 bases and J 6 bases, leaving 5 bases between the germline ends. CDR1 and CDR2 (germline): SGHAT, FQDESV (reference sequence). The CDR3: CASSWRDTQYF. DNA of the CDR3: TGTGCCAGCAGCTGGAGGGATACGCAGTATTTT.

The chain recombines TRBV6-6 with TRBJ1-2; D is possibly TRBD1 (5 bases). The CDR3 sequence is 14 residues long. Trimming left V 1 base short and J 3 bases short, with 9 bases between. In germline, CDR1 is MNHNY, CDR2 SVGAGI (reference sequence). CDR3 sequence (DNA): TGTGCCAGCAGTTACTTCGCGGGGGACTATGGCTACACCTTC. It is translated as CASSYFAGDYGYTF.

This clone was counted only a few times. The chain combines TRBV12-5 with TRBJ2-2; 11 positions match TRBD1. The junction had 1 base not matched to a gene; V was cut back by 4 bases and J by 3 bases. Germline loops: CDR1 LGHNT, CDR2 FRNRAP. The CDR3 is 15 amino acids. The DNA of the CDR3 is TGTGCTAGTGGTTGGACAGGGGGCTACACCGGGGAGCTGTTTTTT. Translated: CASGWTGGYTGELFF. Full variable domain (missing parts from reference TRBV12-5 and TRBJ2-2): DARVTQTPRHKVTEMGQEVTMRCQPILGHNTVFWYRQTMMQGLELLAYFRNRAPLDDSGMPKDRFSAEMPDATLATLKIQPSEPRDSAVYFCASGWTGGYTGELFFGEGSRLTVL.

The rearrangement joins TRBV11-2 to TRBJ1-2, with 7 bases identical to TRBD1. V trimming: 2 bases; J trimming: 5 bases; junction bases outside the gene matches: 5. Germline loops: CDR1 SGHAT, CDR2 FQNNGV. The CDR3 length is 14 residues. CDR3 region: CASSLSQGGYGYTF. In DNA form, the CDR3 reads TGTGCCAGCAGCTTAAGTCAGGGGGGTTATGGCTACACCTTC.

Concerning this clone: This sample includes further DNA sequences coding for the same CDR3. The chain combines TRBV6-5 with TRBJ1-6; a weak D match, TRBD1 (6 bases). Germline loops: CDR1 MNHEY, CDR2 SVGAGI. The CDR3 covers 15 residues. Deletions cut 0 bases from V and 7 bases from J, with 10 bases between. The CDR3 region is CASSYSGQGNSPLHF. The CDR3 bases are TGTGCCAGCAGTTACTCGGGGCAGGGGAATTCACCCCTCCACTTT.

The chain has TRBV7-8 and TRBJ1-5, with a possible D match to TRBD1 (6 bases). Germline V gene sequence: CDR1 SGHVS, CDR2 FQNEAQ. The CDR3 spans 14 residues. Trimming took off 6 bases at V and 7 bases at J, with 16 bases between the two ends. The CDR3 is CASRQGERGQPQHF. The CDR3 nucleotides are TGTGCCAGCAGACAGGGAGAAAGAGGACAGCCCCAGCATTTT.

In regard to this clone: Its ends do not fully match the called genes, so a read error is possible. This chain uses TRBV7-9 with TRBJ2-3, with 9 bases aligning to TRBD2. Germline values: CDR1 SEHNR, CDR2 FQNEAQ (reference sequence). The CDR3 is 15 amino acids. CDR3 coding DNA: TGTTCCAGCAGACCAGCGGGGGGCAGGTACGATACGCAGTATTTT. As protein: CSSRPAGGRYDTQYF.

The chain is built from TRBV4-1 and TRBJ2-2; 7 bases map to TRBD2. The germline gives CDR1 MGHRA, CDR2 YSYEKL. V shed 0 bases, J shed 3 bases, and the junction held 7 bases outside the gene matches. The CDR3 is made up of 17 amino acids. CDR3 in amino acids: CASSQDATGGHTGELFF. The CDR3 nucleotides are TGCGCCAGCAGCCAAGATGCGACGGGGGGACACACCGGGGAGCTGTTTTTT.

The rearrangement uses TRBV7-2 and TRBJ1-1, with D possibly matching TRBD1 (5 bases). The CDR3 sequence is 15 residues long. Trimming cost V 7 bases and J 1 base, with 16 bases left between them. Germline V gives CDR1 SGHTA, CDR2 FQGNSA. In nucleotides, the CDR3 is TGTGCCAGCACCCCGTCGGGGAGGGGGAACACTGAAGCTTTCTTT. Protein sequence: CASTPSGRGNTEAFF.

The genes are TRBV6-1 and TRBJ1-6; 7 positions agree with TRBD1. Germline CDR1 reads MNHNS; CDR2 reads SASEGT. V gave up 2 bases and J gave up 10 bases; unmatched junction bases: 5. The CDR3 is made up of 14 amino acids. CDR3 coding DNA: TGTGCCAGCAGTGAAAGACAGGGATGGTCACCCCTCCACTTT. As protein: CASSERQGWSPLHF.

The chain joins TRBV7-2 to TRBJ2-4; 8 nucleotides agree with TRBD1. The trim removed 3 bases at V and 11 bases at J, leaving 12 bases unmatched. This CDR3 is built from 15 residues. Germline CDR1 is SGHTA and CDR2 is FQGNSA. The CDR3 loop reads CASSFDDRGLHVQYF. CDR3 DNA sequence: TGTGCCAGCAGCTTCGATGACAGGGGATTGCACGTTCAGTACTTC.

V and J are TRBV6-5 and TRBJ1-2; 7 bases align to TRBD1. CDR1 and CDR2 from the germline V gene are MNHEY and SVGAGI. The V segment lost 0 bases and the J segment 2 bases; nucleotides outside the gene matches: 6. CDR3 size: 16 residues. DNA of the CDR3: TGTGCCAGCAGTTACTCGACAGGGTGGGCAAACTATGGCTACACCTTC. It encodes CASSYSTGWANYGYTF.

The CDR3 DNA reads TGCAGCGTTGAAGACAGGAGGAGCACTGAAGCTTTCTTT. It specifies CSVEDRRSTEAFF. The rearrangement joins TRBV29-1 to TRBJ1-1, with D unresolved. The length of the CDR3 is 13 residues. Per germline, CDR1 SQVTM and CDR2 ANQGSEA. The ends were cut back, 0 bases at V and 4 bases at J, with 9 bases in the middle.

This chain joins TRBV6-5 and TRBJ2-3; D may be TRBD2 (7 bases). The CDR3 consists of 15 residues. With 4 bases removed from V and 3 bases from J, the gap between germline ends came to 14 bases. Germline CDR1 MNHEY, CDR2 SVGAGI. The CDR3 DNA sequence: TGTGCCAGCAGTTGGGGGGCGGGAGAAACAGATACGCAGTATTTT. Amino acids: CASSWGAGETDTQYF.

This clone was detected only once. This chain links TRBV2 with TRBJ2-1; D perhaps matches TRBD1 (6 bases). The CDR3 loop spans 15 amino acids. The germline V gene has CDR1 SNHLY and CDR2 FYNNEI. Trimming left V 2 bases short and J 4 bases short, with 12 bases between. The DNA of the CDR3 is TGTGCCAGCAGTGAAATGTGGGGGCCTTACAATGAGCAGTTCTTC. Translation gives CASSEMWGPYNEQFF.

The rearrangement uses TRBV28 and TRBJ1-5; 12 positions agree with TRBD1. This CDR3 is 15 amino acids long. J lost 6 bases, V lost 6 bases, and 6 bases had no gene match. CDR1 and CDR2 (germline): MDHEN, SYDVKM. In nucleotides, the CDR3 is TGTGCCAGCAGAGGGGGACAGGGGGCTTTTCAGCCCCAGCATTTT. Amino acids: CASRGGQGAFQPQHF.